The next 5 T cell receptor beta chains were all read from a single sample in a study of molecular identifiers for immune sequencing clone quantification. Each CDR3 protein is one row after TCRdb ran MiXCR on the PCR reads. The table has about 640,000 distinct CDR3 sequences, about 20% seen once; the top ten hold about 0.9%. Source material: naive CD8+ T cells from blood, with Jurkat cell RNA spiked in. Subset noted: FACS-sorted CD8+CD4-CCR7+CD45RA+ naive T cells. The receptors derive from a human donor in good health. Some libraries in this study had Jurkat cell RNA spiked in.

The chain uses TRBV30 and TRBJ2-7; D is perhaps TRBD1 or TRBD2 (5 bases each). Trimming removed 5 bases at V and 6 bases at J, with 11 bases between. This CDR3 has 11 amino acids. Germline values: CDR1 GTSNPN, CDR2 SVGIG (reference sequence). The CDR3: CAWGTPGEQYF. The CDR3 region has the DNA TGTGCCTGGGGGACCCCAGGCGAGCAGTACTTC. The complete variable domain, with remaining parts taken from reference TRBV30 and TRBJ2-7, reads SQTIHQWPATLVQPVGSPLSLECTVEGTSNPNLYWYRQAAGRGLQLLFYSVGIGQISSEVPQNLSASRPQDRQFILSSKKLLLSDSGFYLCAWGTPGEQYFGPGTRLTVT.

This clonotype came up many times. The chain couples TRBV9 to TRBJ1-1, with D maybe TRBD1 (5 bases). Trimming pared 3 bases from V and 2 bases from J, leaving 14 bases between. The CDR3 is made up of 15 amino acids. Germline V lookup: CDR1 SGDLS, CDR2 YYNGEE. The CDR3 region is CASSETEAENTEAFF. DNA for the CDR3: TGTGCCAGCAGCGAGACAGAGGCAGAAAACACTGAAGCTTTCTTT. Drawing the rest from reference TRBV9 and TRBJ1-1, the complete variable domain is DSGVTQTPKHLITATGQRVTLRCSPRSGDLSVYWYQQSLDQGLQFLIQYYNGEERAKGNILERFSAQQFPDLHSELNLSSLELGDSALYFCASSETEAENTEAFFGQGTRLTVV.

The chain combines TRBV6-6 with TRBJ2-2, with D possibly being TRBD2 (5 bases). CDR1 is MNHNY, CDR2 SVGAGI, per germline (reference sequence). The V gene lost 5 bases and the J gene lost 7 bases, with 11 bases spanning the gap. The CDR3 consists of 13 residues. Here the CDR3 reads CASSPTSDGELFF. CDR3 nucleotides: TGTGCCAGCAGTCCCACTAGTGACGGGGAGCTGTTTTTT.

The gene calls are TRBV5-6 and TRBJ2-2; D might be TRBD2 (6 bases). The V gene's germline CDR1 is SGHDT and CDR2 YYEEEE. The CDR3 has 16 residues. V gave up 2 bases and J gave up 2 bases, with 13 bases separating them. This CDR3 is CASSFWGGINTGELFF. The CDR3, as DNA: TGTGCCAGCAGCTTTTGGGGAGGCATCAACACCGGGGAGCTGTTTTTT. The entire variable domain, with the rest obtained from reference TRBV5-6 and TRBJ2-2, is as follows: DAGVTQSPTHLIKTRGQQVTLRCSPKSGHDTVSWYQQALGQGPQFIFQYYEEEERQRGNFPDRFSGHQFPNYSSELNVNALLLGDSALYLCASSFWGGINTGELFFGEGSRLTVL.

This clonotype was counted many times. In DNA, the CDR3 is TGTGCCAGCAGTTACTCGGTCGTGGCCGCAACTAATGAAAAACTGTTTTTT. Protein sequence: CASSYSVVAATNEKLFF. This rearrangement joins TRBV6-6 to TRBJ1-4, with unresolved D. Germline V CDR1 and CDR2: MNHNY, SVGAGI (reference sequence). CDR3 length equals 17 residues. Trimming stripped 0 bases from V and 0 bases from J, with 11 bases between.